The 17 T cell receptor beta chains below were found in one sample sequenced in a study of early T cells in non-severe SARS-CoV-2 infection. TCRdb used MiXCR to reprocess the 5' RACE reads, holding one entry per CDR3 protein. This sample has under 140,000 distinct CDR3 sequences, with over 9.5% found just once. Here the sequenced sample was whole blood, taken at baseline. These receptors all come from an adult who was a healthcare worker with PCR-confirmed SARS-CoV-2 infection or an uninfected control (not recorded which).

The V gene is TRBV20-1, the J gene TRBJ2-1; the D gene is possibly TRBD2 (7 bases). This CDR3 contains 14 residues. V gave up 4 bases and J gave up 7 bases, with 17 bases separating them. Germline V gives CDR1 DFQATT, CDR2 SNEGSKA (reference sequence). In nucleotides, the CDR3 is TGCAGTGCTATAAAAGGGGGGGTTGGTAATGAGCAGTTCTTC. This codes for CSAIKGGVGNEQFF.

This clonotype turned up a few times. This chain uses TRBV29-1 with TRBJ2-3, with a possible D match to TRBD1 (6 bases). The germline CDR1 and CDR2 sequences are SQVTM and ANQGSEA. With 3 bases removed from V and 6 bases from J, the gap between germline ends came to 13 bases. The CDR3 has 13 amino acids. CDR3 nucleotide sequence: TGCAGCGTTGACAGGGGCGCGTCGGATACGCAGTATTTT. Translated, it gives CSVDRGASDTQYF.

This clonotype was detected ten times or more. This CDR3 reads CASSGIGPEKPYEQYF. The CDR3, as DNA: TGTGCCAGCAGTGGGATCGGGCCAGAAAAGCCCTACGAGCAGTACTTC. The chain couples TRBV27 to TRBJ2-7, with unresolved D. Germline V gene data show CDR1 as MNHEY and CDR2 as SMNVEV (reference sequence). Trimming left V 5 bases short and J 2 bases short, with 19 bases between. The CDR3 extends over 16 amino acids.

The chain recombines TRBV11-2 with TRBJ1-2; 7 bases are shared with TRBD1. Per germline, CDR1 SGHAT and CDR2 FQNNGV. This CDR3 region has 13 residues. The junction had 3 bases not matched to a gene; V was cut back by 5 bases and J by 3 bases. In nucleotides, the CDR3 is TGTGCCAGCAGCGTTGGGACAGACTATGGCTACACCTTC. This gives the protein CASSVGTDYGYTF.

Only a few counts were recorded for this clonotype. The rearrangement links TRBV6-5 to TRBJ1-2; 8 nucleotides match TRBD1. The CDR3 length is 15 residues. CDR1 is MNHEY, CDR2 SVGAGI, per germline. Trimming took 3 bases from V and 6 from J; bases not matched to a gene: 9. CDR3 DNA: TGTGCCAGCAGTTATTCTAGGACAGGGCGGGATGGCTACACCTTC. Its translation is CASSYSRTGRDGYTF.

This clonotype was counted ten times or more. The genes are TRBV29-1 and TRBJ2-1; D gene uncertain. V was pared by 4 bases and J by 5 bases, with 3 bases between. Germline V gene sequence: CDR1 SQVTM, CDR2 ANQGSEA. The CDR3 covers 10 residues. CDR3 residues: CSVAHNEQFF. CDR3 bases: TGCAGCGTTGCTCACAATGAGCAGTTCTTC.

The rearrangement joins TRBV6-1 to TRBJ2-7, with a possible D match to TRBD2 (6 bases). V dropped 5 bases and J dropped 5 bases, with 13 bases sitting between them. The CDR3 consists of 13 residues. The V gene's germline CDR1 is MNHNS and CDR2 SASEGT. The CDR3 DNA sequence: TGTGCCAGCAGTACCGGGACTTTCAACGAGCAGTACTTC. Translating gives CASSTGTFNEQYF.

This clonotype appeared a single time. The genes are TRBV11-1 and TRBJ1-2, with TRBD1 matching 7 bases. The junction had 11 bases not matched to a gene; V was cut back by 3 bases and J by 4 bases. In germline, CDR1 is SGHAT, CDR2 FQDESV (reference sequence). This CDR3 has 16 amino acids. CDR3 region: CASSFGTANLPYGYTF. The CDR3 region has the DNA TGTGCCAGCAGCTTTGGGACAGCGAACCTTCCCTATGGCTACACCTTC.

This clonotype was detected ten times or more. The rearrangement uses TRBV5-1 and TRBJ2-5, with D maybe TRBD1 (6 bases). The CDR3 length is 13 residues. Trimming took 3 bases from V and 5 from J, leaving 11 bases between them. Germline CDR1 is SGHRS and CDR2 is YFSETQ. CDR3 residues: CASSSLQGETQYF. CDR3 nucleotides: TGCGCCAGCAGCTCCCTTCAGGGGGAGACCCAGTACTTC.

The CDR3 sequence: CASSQDTSGSTGELFF. In DNA, the CDR3 is TGTGCCAGCAGCCAAGATACTAGCGGGAGTACCGGGGAGCTGTTTTTT. This chain links TRBV14 with TRBJ2-2; 11 bases align to TRBD2. Trimming at V came to 0 bases and at J to 5 bases, leaving 2 bases not matched to a gene. CDR3 length: 16 residues. In germline, CDR1 is SGHDN, CDR2 FVKESK.

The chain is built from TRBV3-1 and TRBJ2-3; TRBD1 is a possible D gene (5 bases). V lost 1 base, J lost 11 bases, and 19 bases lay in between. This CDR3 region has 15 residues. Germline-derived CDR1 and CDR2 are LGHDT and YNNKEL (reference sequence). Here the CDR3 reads CASSQGGDRTLWQYF. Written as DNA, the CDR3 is TGTGCCAGCAGCCAAGGTGGAGATCGGACACTATGGCAGTATTTT.

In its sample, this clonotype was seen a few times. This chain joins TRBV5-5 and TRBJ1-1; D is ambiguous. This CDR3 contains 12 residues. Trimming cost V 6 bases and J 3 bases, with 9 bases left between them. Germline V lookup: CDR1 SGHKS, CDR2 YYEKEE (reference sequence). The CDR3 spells CASTTLDTEAFF. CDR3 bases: TGTGCCAGCACCACACTGGACACTGAAGCTTTCTTT.

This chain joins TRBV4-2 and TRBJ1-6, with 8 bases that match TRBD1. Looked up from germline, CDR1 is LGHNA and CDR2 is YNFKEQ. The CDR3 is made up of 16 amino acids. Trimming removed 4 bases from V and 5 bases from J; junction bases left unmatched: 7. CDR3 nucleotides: TGTGCCAGCAGCCCCCGCGAGGACAGGGATAATTCACCCCTCCACTTT. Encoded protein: CASSPREDRDNSPLHF.

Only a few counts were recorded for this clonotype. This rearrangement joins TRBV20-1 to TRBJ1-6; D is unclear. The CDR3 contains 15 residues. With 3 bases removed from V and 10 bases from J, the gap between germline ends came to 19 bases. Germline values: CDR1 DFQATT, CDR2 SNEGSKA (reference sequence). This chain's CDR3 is CSASQAGLRESPLHF. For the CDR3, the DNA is TGCAGTGCTAGCCAAGCCGGCTTAAGAGAGTCACCCCTCCACTTT.

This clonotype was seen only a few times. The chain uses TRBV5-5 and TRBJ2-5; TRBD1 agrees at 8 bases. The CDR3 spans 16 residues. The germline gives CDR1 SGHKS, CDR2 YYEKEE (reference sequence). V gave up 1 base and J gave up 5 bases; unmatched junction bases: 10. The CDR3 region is CASSLSLAGGMETQYF. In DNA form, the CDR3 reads TGTGCCAGCAGCTTGTCGCTGGCAGGGGGCATGGAGACCCAGTACTTC.

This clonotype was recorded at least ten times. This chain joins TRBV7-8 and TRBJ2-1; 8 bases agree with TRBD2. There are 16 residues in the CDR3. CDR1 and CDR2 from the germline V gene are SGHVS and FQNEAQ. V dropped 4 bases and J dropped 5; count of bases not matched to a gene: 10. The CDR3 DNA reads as TGTGCCAGCAGCTCCTTAGCGGGACCAGCACACAATGAGCAGTTCTTC. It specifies CASSSLAGPAHNEQFF.

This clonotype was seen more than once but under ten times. CDR3 amino acids: CASSPRGLAGPYNAYNEQFF. Written as DNA, the CDR3 is TGTGCCAGCTCACCTAGGGGACTAGCGGGACCCTACAATGCCTACAATGAGCAGTTCTTC. The V gene is TRBV18, the J gene TRBJ2-1; 13 bases line up with TRBD2. The CDR3 is made up of 20 amino acids. Trimming took 3 bases from V and 2 from J; bases not matched to a gene: 13. CDR1 and CDR2 (germline): KGHSH, LQKENI.